The 11 T cell receptor beta chains presented below share a single source sample, sequenced in a study of control samples from healthy donors and cancer patients. Sequenced by immunoSEQ multiplex PCR; TCRdb stores in-frame clones only, minus some. The table has tens of thousands of clones, roughly 87% seen once. The specimen was blood. The receptors originated from a woman between 45 and 60 years old in good health.

The V and J genes are TRBV11-3 and TRBJ2-2; D is uncertain. The V gene lost 2 bases and the J gene lost 7 bases, with 5 bases spanning the gap. Germline V gene lookup returns CDR1 SGHNT and CDR2 YENEEA. The CDR3 is 12 amino acids. CDR3 bases: TGTGCCAGCAGCTTATTAGACGGGGAGCTGTTTTTT. It encodes CASSLLDGELFF. Combining the CDR3 with reference TRBV11-3 and TRBJ2-2 gives the whole variable domain EAGVVQSPRYKIIEKKQPVAFWCNPISGHNTLYWYLQNLGQGPELLIRYENEEAVDDSQLPKDRFSAERLKGVDSTLKIQPAELGDSAVYLCASSLLDGELFFGEGSRLTVL.

The chain is built from TRBV28 and TRBJ2-3; D is perhaps TRBD1 (5 bases). Germline V CDR1 and CDR2: MDHEN, SYDVKM. The CDR3 runs 14 residues. V was trimmed by 5 bases and J by 11 bases, leaving 20 bases between them. The CDR3: CASSQQVQTRLQYF. The CDR3 DNA reads TGTGCCAGCAGTCAACAGGTACAGACTCGCTTGCAGTATTTT.

This sequence joins TRBV6-6 and TRBJ2-7; TRBD2 agrees at 13 bases. This CDR3 spans 14 amino acids. V was pared by 8 bases and J by 6 bases, with 7 bases of the junction left unmatched. Germline V lookup: CDR1 MNHNY, CDR2 SVGAGI (reference sequence). CDR3 nucleotides: TGTGCCAGCCAACAAGGGACTAGCGGGATCGAGCAGTACTTC. It encodes CASQQGTSGIEQYF.

This sequence joins TRBV6-5 and TRBJ2-1; possibly TRBD1 or TRBD2 for D (5 bases each). Germline V gene sequence: CDR1 MNHEY, CDR2 SVGAGI. This CDR3 spans 13 amino acids. Trimming stripped 7 bases from V and 8 bases from J, with 15 bases between. CDR3 sequence: CASTPGTVDEQFF. The DNA of the CDR3 is TGTGCCAGCACACCGGGGACCGTAGATGAGCAGTTCTTC.

The chain combines TRBV23-1 with TRBJ1-6, with 8 bases lining up with TRBD1. TRBV23-1 is marked as an open reading frame, function uncertain. The CDR3 extends over 14 amino acids. Germline trimming cut 5 bases from V and 6 bases from J; bases unmatched to any gene: 3. In nucleotides, the CDR3 is TGCGCCAGCAGTACGACAGGGGTTAATTCACCCCTCCACTTT. It translates to CASSTTGVNSPLHF.

A single count supports this clone. This chain joins TRBV3-1 (or the pseudogene TRBV3-2) and TRBJ2-1; 10 bases fit TRBD1. The V and J ends lost 1 base and 8 bases, in that order; junction bases with no gene match: 11. The CDR3 is 17 amino acids. Germline V lookup: CDR1 LGHDT, CDR2 YNNKEL (reference sequence). CDR3 residues: CASSQGAGTGVYDEQFF. CDR3 nucleotides: TGTGCCAGCAGCCAAGGGGCCGGGACAGGGGTTTACGATGAGCAGTTCTTC.

The chain carries TRBV24-1 and TRBJ2-7; weak D call: TRBD2 (5 bases). This CDR3 is built from 13 residues. Per germline, CDR1 KGHDR and CDR2 SFDVKD. Deletions cut 1 base from V and 5 bases from J, with 8 bases between. CDR3 sequence reads: CATSDFRGNEQYF. The CDR3 bases are TGTGCCACCAGTGATTTTCGAGGGAACGAGCAGTACTTC.

The chain uses TRBV19 and TRBJ1-3, with a weak D call TRBD1 (6 bases). Germline V gene lookup returns CDR1 LNHDA and CDR2 SQIVND (reference sequence). The CDR3 covers 15 residues. Trimming pared 6 bases from V and 0 bases from J, leaving 12 bases between. CDR3 nucleotide sequence: TGTGCCAGTAGGCTGTGGGACACCTCTGGAAACACCATATATTTT. Its protein product is CASRLWDTSGNTIYF.

The chain combines TRBV2 with TRBJ2-5; D gene ambiguous. V was shortened by 0 bases and J by 3 bases, with 2 bases between the two germline ends. The germline V gene encodes CDR1 SNHLY and CDR2 FYNNEI. The length of the CDR3 is 12 residues. The CDR3 DNA sequence: TGTGCCAGCAGTGAAGCAGAAGAGACCCAGTACTTC. Amino acid sequence: CASSEAEETQYF.

V gene TRBV4-1 combines with J gene TRBJ1-4; tentatively, D is TRBD1 (6 bases). CDR3 length: 13 amino acids. Germline V gene lookup returns CDR1 MGHRA and CDR2 YSYEKL. Trimming left V 2 bases short and J 8 bases short, with 9 bases between. The chain's CDR3 is CASSQPDREKLFF. The CDR3 region has the DNA TGCGCCAGCAGCCAACCGGACAGAGAAAAACTGTTTTTT.

This CDR3 reads CASSQDTLVPSYEQYF. The CDR3 DNA reads as TGTGCCAGCAGCCAAGACACACTAGTTCCCTCCTACGAGCAGTACTTC. This chain connects TRBV3-1 (or the pseudogene TRBV3-2) to TRBJ2-7, with D maybe TRBD2 (5 bases). From germline, CDR1 is LGHDT and CDR2 YNNKEL (reference sequence). The CDR3 totals 16 residues. Trimming took off 0 bases at V and 0 bases at J, with 12 bases between the two ends.